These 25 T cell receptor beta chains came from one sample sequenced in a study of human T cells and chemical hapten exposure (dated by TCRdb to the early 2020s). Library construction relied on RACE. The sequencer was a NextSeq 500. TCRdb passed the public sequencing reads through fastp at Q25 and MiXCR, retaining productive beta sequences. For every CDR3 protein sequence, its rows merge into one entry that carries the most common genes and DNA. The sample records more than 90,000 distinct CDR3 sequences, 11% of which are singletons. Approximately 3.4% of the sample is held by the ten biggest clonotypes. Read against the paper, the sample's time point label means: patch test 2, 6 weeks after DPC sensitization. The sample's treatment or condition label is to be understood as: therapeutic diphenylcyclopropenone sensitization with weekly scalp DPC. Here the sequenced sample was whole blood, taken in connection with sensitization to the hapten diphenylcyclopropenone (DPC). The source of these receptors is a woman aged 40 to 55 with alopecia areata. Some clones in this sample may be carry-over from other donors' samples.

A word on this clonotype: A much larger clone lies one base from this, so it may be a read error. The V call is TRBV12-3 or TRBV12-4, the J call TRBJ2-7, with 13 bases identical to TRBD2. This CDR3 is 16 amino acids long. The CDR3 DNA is TGTGCCAGCAGTTCCCAGACTAGCGGGAGGTTGTACGAGCAGCACTTC. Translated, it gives CASSSQTSGRLYEQHF.

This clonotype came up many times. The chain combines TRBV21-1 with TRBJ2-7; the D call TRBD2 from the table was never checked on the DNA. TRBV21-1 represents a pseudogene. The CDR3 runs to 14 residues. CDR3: CASSGGLAGVEQYF. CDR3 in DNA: TGTGCCAGCAGCGGAGGACTAGCGGGGGTGGAGCAGTACTTC.

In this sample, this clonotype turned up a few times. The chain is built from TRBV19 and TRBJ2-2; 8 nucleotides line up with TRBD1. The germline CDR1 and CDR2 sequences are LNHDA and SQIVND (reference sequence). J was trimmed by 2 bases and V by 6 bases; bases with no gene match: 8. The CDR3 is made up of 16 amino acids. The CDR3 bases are TGTGCCAGTAGGGCGACAGGGGTTGATAACACCGGGGAGCTGTTTTTT. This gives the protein CASRATGVDNTGELFF.

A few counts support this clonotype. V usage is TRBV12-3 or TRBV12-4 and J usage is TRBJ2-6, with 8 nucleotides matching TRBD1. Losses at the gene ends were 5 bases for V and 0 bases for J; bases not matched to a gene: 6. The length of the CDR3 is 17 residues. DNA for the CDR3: TGTGCCAGCAGTGCGGACAGGGCAAGCTCTGGGGCCAACGTCCTGACTTTC. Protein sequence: CASSADRASSGANVLTF.

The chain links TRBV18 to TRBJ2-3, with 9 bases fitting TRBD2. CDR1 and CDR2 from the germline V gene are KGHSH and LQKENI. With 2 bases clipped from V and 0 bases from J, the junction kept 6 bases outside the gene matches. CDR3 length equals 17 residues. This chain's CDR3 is CASSPLASGTSTDTQYF. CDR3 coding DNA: TGTGCCAGCTCACCATTGGCTAGCGGGACTAGCACAGATACGCAGTATTTT.

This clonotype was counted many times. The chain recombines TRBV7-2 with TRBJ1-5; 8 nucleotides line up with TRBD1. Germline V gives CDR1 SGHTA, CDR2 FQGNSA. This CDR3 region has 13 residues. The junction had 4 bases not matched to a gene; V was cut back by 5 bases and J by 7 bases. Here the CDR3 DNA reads TGTGCCAGCAGCGACAGGGGAGGCCAGCCCCAGCATTTT. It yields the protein CASSDRGGQPQHF.

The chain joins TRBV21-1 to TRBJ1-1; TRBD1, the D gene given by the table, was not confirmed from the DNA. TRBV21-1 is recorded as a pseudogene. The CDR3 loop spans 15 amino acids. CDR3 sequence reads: CASSPNGRGVRRAFF. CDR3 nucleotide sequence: TGTGCCAGCAGCCCAAATGGGCGAGGGGTCCGTCGAGCTTTCTTT.

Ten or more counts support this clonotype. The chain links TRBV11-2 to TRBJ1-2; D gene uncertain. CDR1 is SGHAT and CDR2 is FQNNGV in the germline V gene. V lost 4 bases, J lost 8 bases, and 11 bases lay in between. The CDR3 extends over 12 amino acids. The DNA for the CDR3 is TGTGCCAGCAGCTCAGAAGGGTACGGCTACACCTTC. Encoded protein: CASSSEGYGYTF.

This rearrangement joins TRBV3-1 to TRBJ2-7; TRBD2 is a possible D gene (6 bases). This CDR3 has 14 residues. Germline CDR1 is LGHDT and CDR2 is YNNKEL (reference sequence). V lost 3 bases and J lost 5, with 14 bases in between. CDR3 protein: CASSHRGGSNEQYF. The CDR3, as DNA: TGTGCCAGCAGCCACCGAGGAGGGAGCAACGAGCAGTACTTC.

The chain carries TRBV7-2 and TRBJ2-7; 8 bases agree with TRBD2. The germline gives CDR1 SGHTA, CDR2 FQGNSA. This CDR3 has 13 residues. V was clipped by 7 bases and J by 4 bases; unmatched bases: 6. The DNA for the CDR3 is TGTGCCAGCAACGGGGGGGAAGGGTACGAGCAGTACTTC. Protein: CASNGGEGYEQYF. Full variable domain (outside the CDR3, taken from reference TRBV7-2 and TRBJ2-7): GAGVSQSPSNKVTEKGKDVELRCDPISGHTALYWYRQSLGQGLEFLIYFQGNSAPDKSGLPSDRFSAERTGGSVSTLTIQRTQQEDSAVYLCASNGGEGYEQYFGPGTRLTVT.

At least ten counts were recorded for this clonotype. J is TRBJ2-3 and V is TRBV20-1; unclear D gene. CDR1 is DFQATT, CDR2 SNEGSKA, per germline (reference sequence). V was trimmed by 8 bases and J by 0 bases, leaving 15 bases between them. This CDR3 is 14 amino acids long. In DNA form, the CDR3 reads TGCAGTTCCTTGGAGAACCCTAGCACAGATACGCAGTATTTT. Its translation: CSSLENPSTDTQYF.

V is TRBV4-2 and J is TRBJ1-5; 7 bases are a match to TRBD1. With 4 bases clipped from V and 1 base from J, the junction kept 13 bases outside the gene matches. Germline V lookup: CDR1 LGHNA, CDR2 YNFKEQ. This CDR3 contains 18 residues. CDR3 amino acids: CASSPTGTGGTSNQPQHF. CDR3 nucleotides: TGTGCCAGCAGCCCGACAGGGACGGGAGGTACGAGCAATCAGCCCCAGCATTTT.

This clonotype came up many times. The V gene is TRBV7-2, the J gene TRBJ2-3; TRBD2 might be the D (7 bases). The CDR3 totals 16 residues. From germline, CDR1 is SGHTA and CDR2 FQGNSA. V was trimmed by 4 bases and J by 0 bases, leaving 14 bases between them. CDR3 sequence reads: CASSSGGPRSTDTQYF. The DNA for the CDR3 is TGTGCCAGCAGCTCCGGGGGGCCTAGGAGCACAGATACGCAGTATTTT. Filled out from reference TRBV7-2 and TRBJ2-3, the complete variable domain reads GAGVSQSPSNKVTEKGKDVELRCDPISGHTALYWYRQSLGQGLEFLIYFQGNSAPDKSGLPSDRFSAERTGGSVSTLTIQRTQQEDSAVYLCASSSGGPRSTDTQYFGPGTRLTVL.

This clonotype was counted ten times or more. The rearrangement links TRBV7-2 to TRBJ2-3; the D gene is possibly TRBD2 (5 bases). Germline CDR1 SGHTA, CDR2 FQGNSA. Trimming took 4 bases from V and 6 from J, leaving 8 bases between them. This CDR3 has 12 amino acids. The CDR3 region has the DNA TGTGCCAGCAGCTGGAGGCGGGATACGCAGTATTTT. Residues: CASSWRRDTQYF.

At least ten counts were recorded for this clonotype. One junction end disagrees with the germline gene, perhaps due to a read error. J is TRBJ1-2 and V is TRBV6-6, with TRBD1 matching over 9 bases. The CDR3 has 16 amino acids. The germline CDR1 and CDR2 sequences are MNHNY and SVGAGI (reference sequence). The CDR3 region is CASSYGLTGGNSGYTF. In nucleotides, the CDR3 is TGTGCCAGCAGTTACGGGTTGACAGGGGGGAACTCTGGCTACACCTTC.

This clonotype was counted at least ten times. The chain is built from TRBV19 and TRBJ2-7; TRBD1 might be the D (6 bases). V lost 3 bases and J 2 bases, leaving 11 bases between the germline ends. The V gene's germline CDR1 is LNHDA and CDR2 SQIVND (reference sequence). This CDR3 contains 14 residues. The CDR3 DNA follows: TGTGCCAGTAGTATCCCGGGACAAACCTACGAGCAGTACTTC. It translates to CASSIPGQTYEQYF.

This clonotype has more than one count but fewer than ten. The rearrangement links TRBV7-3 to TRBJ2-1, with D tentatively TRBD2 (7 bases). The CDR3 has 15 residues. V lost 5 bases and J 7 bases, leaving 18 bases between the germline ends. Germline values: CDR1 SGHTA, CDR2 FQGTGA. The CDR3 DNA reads TGTGCCAGCAGCCCCCGTGGGGGGGCCGGTAATGAGCAGTTCTTC. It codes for CASSPRGGAGNEQFF.

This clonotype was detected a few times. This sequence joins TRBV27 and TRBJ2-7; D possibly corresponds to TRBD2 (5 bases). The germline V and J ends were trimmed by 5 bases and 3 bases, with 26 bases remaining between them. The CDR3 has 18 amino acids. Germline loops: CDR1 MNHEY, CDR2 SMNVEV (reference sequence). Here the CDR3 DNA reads TGTGCCAGCAGTCTAGGCGGTACTAGAAGGTCGGCCCTCTACGAGCAGTACTTC. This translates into CASSLGGTRRSALYEQYF.

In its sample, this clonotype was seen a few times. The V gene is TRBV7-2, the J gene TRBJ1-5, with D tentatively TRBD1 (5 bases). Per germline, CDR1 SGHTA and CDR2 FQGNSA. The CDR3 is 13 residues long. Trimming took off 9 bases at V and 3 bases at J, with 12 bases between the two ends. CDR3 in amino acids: CASSGRTNQPQHF. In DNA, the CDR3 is TGTGCCAGTTCAGGGAGAACCAATCAGCCCCAGCATTTT.

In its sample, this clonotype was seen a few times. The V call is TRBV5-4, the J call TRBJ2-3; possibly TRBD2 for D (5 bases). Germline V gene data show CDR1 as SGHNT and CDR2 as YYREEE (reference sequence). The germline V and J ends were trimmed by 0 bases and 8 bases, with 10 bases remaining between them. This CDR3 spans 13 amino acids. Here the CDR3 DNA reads TGTGCCAGCAGCTTGGTTGGCCTAGCTACGCAGTATTTT. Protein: CASSLVGLATQYF.

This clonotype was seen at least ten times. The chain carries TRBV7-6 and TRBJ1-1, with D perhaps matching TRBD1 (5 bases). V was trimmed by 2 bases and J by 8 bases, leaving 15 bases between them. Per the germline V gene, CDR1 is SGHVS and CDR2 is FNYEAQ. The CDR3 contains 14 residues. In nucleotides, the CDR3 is TGTGCCAGCAGCTTATGGGACCGGGCGGAGGAAGCTTTCTTT. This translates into CASSLWDRAEEAFF.

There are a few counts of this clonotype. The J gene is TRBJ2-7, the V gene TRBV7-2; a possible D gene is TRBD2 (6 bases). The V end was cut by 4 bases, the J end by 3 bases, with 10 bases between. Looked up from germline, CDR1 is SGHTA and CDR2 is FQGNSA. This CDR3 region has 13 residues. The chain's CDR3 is CASSSAGFYEQYF. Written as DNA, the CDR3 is TGTGCCAGCAGCTCAGCGGGTTTCTACGAGCAGTACTTC.

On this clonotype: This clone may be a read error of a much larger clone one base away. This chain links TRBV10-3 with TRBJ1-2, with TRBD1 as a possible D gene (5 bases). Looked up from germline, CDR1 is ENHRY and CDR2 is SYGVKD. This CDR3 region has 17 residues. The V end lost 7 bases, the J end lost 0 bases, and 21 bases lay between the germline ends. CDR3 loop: CAIMAGTRGGSNYGYTF. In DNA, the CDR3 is TGTGCCATCATGGCCGGGACCCGGGGTGGTTCTAACTATGGCTACACCTTC.

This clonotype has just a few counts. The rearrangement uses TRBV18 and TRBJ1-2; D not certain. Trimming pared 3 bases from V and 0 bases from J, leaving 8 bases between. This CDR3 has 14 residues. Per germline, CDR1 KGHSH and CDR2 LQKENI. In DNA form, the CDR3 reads TGTGCCAGCTCACCCGCAGACACTAACTATGGCTACACCTTC. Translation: CASSPADTNYGYTF.

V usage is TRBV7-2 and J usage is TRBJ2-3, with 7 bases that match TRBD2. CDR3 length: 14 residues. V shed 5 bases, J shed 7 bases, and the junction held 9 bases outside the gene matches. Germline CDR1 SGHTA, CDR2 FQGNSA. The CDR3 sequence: CASSPGTTRNTQYF. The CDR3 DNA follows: TGTGCCAGCAGCCCCGGGACTACCCGAAATACGCAGTATTTT.